This section outlines one T cell receptor (beta chain) sequence together with its context. Its antigen is unidentified. The PCR used 60 Vbeta and 13 Jbeta primers. TCRdb's table, derived via immunoSEQ multiplex PCR, lists solely in-frame clones and lacks some. The sample table sets out tens of thousands of clones. This entry is derived from a study of cytomegalovirus exposure and HLA in healthy donors. Findings and caveats of the study: Among the sequence variants, a highly shared cluster was likely an artifact of sequencing. The authors reported that TCR beta sequences could predict HLA-A and HLA-B alleles. These predictions were accurate for most subjects in the first cohort. There were around 160 TCR beta chains listed as cytomegalovirus-associated.

The sequence was collected from a man younger than 35 in good health and CMV-seropositive. Sequencing was done on a sample of PBMCs.

In nucleotides, the CDR3 is TGTGCCAGCAGCTTAGTATACGGGAGGCAGTCCTACGAGCAGTACTTC. Its translation is CASSLVYGRQSYEQYF. This rearrangement joins TRBV11-2 to TRBJ2-5; 7 nucleotides line up with TRBD2. The end of the DNA fits TRBJ2-7 better, so the J call may be wrong. Germline V CDR1 and CDR2: SGHAT, FQNNGV. This CDR3 has 16 amino acids.